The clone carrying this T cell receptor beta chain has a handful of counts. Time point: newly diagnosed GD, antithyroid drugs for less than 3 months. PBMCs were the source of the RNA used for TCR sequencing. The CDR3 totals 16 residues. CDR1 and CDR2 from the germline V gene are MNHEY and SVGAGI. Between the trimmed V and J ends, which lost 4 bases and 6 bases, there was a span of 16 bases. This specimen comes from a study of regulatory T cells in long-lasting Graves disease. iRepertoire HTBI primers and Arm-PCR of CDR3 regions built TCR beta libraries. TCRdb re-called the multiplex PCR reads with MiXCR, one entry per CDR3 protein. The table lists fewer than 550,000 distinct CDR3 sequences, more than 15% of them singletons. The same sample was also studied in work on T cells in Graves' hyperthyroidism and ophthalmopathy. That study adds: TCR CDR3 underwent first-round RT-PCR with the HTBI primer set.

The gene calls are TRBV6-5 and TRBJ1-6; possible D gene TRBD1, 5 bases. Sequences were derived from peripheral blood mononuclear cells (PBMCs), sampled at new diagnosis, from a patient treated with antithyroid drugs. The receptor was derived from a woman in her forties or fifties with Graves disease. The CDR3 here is CASSSSRAALNSPLHF. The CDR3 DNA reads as TGTGCCAGCAGTTCTAGCAGGGCAGCCCTTAATTCACCCCTCCACTTT.